The 4 T cell receptor beta chains in this list originate from one sample, sequenced in a study of OX40 agonist ivuxolimab in advanced cancers. Library preparation used the immunoSEQ multiplex PCR assay. The clones in this table, taken by TCRdb from immuneACCESS, are in-frame only. Not every clone is retained; where verified, under half of the shortfall comes from an unresolved V gene, and the cause of the rest is unknown. Present in this sample are 61,000 or so clones, around 83% of which were seen just once. 3.4% of the sample goes to the ten largest clones. Sequencing was performed on CD4+ or CD8+ T cells sorted from blood, taken in a trial of the OX40 agonist ivuxolimab. The receptors were sampled from an adult with an advanced solid tumor such as melanoma, head and neck, liver or kidney cancer.

The chain's CDR3 is CASRWMMNTEAFF. The CDR3 DNA sequence: TGTGCCAGCAGGTGGATGATGAACACTGAAGCTTTCTTT. The J gene is TRBJ1-1, the V gene TRBV6-5; D gene ambiguous. The germline V gene has CDR1 MNHEY and CDR2 SVGAGI. Trimming pared 6 bases from V and 0 bases from J, leaving 8 bases between. This CDR3 is built from 13 residues.

The CDR3 nucleotides read TGCGCCAGCAGCTCAAACCCCGACAGGGAAGGCTACACCTTC. It encodes CASSSNPDREGYTF. V gene TRBV5-1 combines with J gene TRBJ1-2; TRBD1 matches at 7 bases. The ends lost 3 bases at V and 8 bases at J; junction bases unmatched: 10. The CDR3 covers 14 residues. CDR1 and CDR2 from the germline V gene are SGHRS and YFSETQ.

This clone has more than one count but fewer than ten. The chain employs TRBV6-5 and TRBJ1-5; no clear D gene. Trimming stripped 2 bases from V and 2 bases from J, with 10 bases between. The CDR3 is made up of 15 amino acids. CDR1 is MNHEY, CDR2 SVGAGI, per germline. CDR3 sequence: CASSYRRVGNQPQHF. The CDR3 region has the DNA TGTGCCAGCAGTTACCGGAGGGTAGGCAATCAGCCCCAGCATTTT.

The chain carries TRBV6-1 and TRBJ2-3; 7 nucleotides agree with TRBD1. CDR3 length: 16 residues. With 3 bases clipped from V and 4 bases from J, the junction kept 10 bases outside the gene matches. Germline V gene data show CDR1 as MNHNS and CDR2 as SASEGT. This CDR3 is CASSDRDSILADTQYF. CDR3 bases: TGTGCCAGCAGTGATAGGGACAGTATTCTTGCAGATACGCAGTATTTT.